The clone carrying this T cell receptor (beta chain) has just a few counts. Its target is unknown. This entry is derived from a study of OX40 agonist ivuxolimab in advanced cancers. Study-level findings and limits: By week 6 at 0.1 to 3.0 mg/kg, blood CD4+ and CD8+ T cells had expanded clonally. Relative to CD4+, CD8+ T cells held more expanded clones on average.

CDR3 length: 17 residues. Germline CDR1 SGHNT, CDR2 YYREEE (reference sequence). V dropped 1 base and J dropped 0 bases, with 17 bases sitting between them. Assay: immunoSEQ multiplex PCR; the TCRdb copy retains only in-frame clones and omits some. The sample consists of about 58,000 clones, 75% to 90% of them appearing once. The material was CD4+ or CD8+ T cells sorted from blood, obtained in a trial of the OX40 agonist ivuxolimab. The receptor comes from an adult with an advanced solid tumor such as melanoma, head and neck, liver or kidney cancer. This sequence joins TRBV5-4 and TRBJ2-7; weak D call: TRBD2 (5 bases). The CDR3 reads CASSLRRDALFSYEQYF. In DNA form, the CDR3 reads TGTGCCAGCAGCTTGCGACGGGATGCCCTTTTCTCCTACGAGCAGTACTTC.